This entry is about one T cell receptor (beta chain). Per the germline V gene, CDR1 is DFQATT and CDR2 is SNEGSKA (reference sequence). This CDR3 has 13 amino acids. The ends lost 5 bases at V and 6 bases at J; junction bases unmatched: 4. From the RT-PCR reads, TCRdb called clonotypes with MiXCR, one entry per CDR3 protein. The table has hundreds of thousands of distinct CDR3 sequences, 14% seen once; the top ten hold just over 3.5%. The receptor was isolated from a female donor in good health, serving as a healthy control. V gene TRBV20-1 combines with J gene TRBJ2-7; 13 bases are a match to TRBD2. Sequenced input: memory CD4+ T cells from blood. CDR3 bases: TGCAGTGCTGGACTAGCGGGAGTATCCGAGCAGTACTTC. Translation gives CSAGLAGVSEQYF.